The clone carrying this TCR beta chain was counted only a few times. The data are from a study of control samples from healthy donors and cancer patients. Germline V gene data show CDR1 as MDHEN and CDR2 as SYDVKM. The CDR3 extends over 15 amino acids. Trimming took 3 bases from V and 7 from J, leaving 15 bases between them. Method: immunoSEQ multiplex PCR; TCRdb's copy keeps in-frame clones and lacks some. The table records 90,000 or so clones, 85% to 90% of them present only once. The material sequenced was blood. The receptor was derived from a woman in her 50s in good health. The gene calls are TRBV28 and TRBJ1-4, with D maybe TRBD1 (6 bases). This CDR3 reads CASSFQQGGREKLFF. CDR3 DNA sequence: TGTGCCAGCAGTTTTCAACAGGGAGGACGTGAAAAACTGTTTTTT.